One and the same sample provided the 28 T cell receptor beta chains below, sequenced in a study of Graves' ophthalmopathy and Graves' hyperthyroidism listed by TCRdb under 2018. TCRdb lists the instrument as Illumina HiSeq 2000. TCR beta CDR3 regions were amplified from RNA transcripts for repertoire sequencing. A first-round RT-PCR used HTBI primers with the Qiagen OneStep RT-PCR kit, followed by a second-round multiplex PCR, size selection and purification. TCRdb redid the processing of the public reads, applying fastp at Q25 and MiXCR, and retained in-frame beta chains. Rows are combined by CDR3 protein, so each entry shows the most common genes and DNA. The sample yields some 1.1 million distinct CDR3 sequences; about two fifths were counted once. In total, the top ten clones hold around 10% of the sample. Input material: peripheral blood or thyroid tissue (not recorded which). The receptors shown here come from an adult man with Graves' hyperthyroidism.

The chain couples TRBV10-3 to TRBJ1-2, with D uncertain. The CDR3 has 12 residues. Trimming stripped 2 bases from V and 4 bases from J, with 5 bases between. Germline V lookup: CDR1 ENHRY, CDR2 SYGVKD. CDR3 coding DNA: TGTGCCATCAGTGAGGGTGGCTATGGCTACACCTTC. Translation: CAISEGGYGYTF.

V usage is TRBV9 and J usage is TRBJ2-3; D perhaps matches TRBD2 (5 bases). Per germline, CDR1 SGDLS and CDR2 YYNGEE. The CDR3 length is 16 residues. V lost 2 bases and J 3 bases, leaving 16 bases between the germline ends. CDR3 residues: CASSVYHGVRTDTQYF. The CDR3 nucleotides read TGTGCCAGCAGCGTCTATCACGGGGTGAGAACAGATACGCAGTATTTT.

Note on this clonotype: A much larger clone lies one base from this, so it may be a read error. V gene TRBV19 combines with J gene TRBJ1-1, with D possibly being TRBD1 (5 bases). Trimming took off 6 bases at V and 3 bases at J, with 11 bases between the two ends. The CDR3 has 13 amino acids. Germline V gene data show CDR1 as LNHDA and CDR2 as SQIVND (reference sequence). The CDR3 coding sequence is TGTGCCAGTAGCCCCGGGGCCCACACTGAAGCTTTCTTT. Translated, it gives CASSPGAHTEAFF.

This chain joins TRBV7-3 and TRBJ2-5, with TRBD2 identical over 9 bases. There are 15 residues in the CDR3. Germline V gene data show CDR1 as SGHTA and CDR2 as FQGTGA. V shed 6 bases, J shed 5 bases, and the junction held 10 bases outside the gene matches. DNA for the CDR3: TGTGCCAGCAGTGAATCGACTAGCGGTTCGGAGACCCAGTACTTC. Translation gives CASSESTSGSETQYF.

This clonotype was seen ten or more times. The rearrangement links TRBV7-9 to TRBJ1-1; the D gene is possibly TRBD1 (6 bases). The CDR3 runs to 12 residues. The V and J ends lost 9 bases and 4 bases respectively, with 12 bases between them. Germline V gives CDR1 SEHNR, CDR2 FQNEAQ (reference sequence). The CDR3 DNA sequence: TGTGCCAGTGGAGGGGGTAGCACTGAAGCTTTCTTT. Protein product: CASGGGSTEAFF.

This clonotype appeared once. The rearrangement links TRBV16 to TRBJ2-7; no definite D call. The germline V gene encodes CDR1 KGHSY and CDR2 FQNENV. The CDR3 spans 14 residues. V was shortened by 1 base and J by 1 base, with 8 bases between the two germline ends. The CDR3 nucleotides are TGTGCCAGCAGCCAATATCAGTTGTCCTACGAGCAGTACTTC. This encodes CASSQYQLSYEQYF.

This clonotype has only one observation. Being one base from a much bigger clone, this may be a read error. The rearrangement uses TRBV12-3 or TRBV12-4 and TRBJ2-7, with D hard to call. This CDR3 region has 13 residues. As DNA, the CDR3 is TGTACCAGCAGGTTACCGGGTACCTACGAGCAGTACTTC. Translation gives CTSRLPGTYEQYF.

This clonotype came up a few times. The rearrangement joins TRBV29-1 to TRBJ2-7, with TRBD2 as a possible D gene (5 bases). The CDR3 loop spans 9 amino acids. The V and J ends lost 8 bases and 6 bases respectively, with 8 bases between them. Germline values: CDR1 SQVTM, CDR2 ANQGSEA. The CDR3 sequence is CSSRGEQYF. The DNA of the CDR3 is TGCAGCTCTCGGGGCGAGCAGTACTTC.

As regards this clonotype: A much more abundant neighbour one base away suggests this may be a read error. The chain has TRBV6-6 and TRBJ2-2; D call uncertain. CDR3 size: 13 residues. Germline V gene sequence: CDR1 MNHNY, CDR2 SVGAGI (reference sequence). The V and J ends lost 7 bases and 1 base respectively, with 7 bases between them. The CDR3 region has the DNA TGTGCCAGCATTGCAGGGAACACCGGGGAGCTGTTTTTT. It codes for CASIAGNTGELFF.

This clonotype showed up many times. This chain links TRBV7-8 with TRBJ1-2, with TRBD1 as a possible D gene (6 bases). Germline V lookup: CDR1 SGHVS, CDR2 FQNEAQ. The V end lost 6 bases, the J end lost 0 bases, and 11 bases lay between the germline ends. The CDR3 loop spans 14 amino acids. The CDR3 loop reads CASSRGIANYGYTF. As DNA, the CDR3 is TGTGCCAGCAGTAGGGGGATAGCTAACTATGGCTACACCTTC.

Comments on this clonotype: Likely a read error: the CDR3 ends without its conserved phenylalanine or tryptophan. V and J are TRBV6-6 and TRBJ2-7; 7 bases fit TRBD1. This CDR3 spans 15 amino acids. J gave up 0 bases and V 3 bases, and 5 bases lay outside the gene matches. CDR1 and CDR2 from the germline V gene are MNHNY and SVGAGI (reference sequence). The CDR3 here is CASSYTRGSSYEQYL. In nucleotides, the CDR3 is TGTGCCAGCAGTTATACCAGGGGGAGCTCCTACGAGCAGTACCTC.

This clonotype has a count of ten or more. V is TRBV10-3 and J is TRBJ1-6; D may be TRBD1 (6 bases). CDR3 size: 14 residues. Deletions cut 5 bases from V and 8 bases from J, with 13 bases between. Germline CDR1 ENHRY, CDR2 SYGVKD. This chain's CDR3 is CAISSRTVDSPLHF. The CDR3, as DNA: TGTGCCATCAGTAGTCGGACAGTAGATTCACCCCTCCACTTT.

As regards this clonotype: A junction end diverges from the germline sequence, so it may reflect a read error. The J gene is TRBJ2-6, the V gene TRBV29-1; D gene ambiguous. Germline CDR1 is SQVTM and CDR2 is ANQGSEA. The CDR3 consists of 13 residues. The chain's CDR3 is CSVEESGANGRPF. The CDR3 coding sequence is TGCAGCGTTGAAGAGTCCGGAGCCAACGGCAGGCCTTTC.

This clonotype was counted between two and nine times. The CDR3 region is CAISLLPTRVVSPLHF. CDR3 DNA: TGTGCCATCAGCTTGTTGCCGACCAGGGTCGTTTCACCCCTCCACTTT. This chain joins TRBV10-3 and TRBJ1-6, with TRBD1 as a possible D gene (5 bases). V lost 6 bases and J 9 bases, leaving 21 bases between the germline ends. Germline V gene data show CDR1 as ENHRY and CDR2 as SYGVKD. The CDR3 is 16 amino acids.

The rearrangement uses TRBV7-9 and TRBJ2-5, with 7 nucleotides matching TRBD1. Trimming cost V 5 bases and J 5 bases; bases outside gene matches: 14. This CDR3 spans 16 amino acids. Germline assignment: CDR1 SEHNR and CDR2 FQNEAQ (reference sequence). CDR3 coding DNA: TGTGCCAGCAGCGACTACCGACGACAGGGTGTTGAGACCCAGTACTTC. Its translation: CASSDYRRQGVETQYF.

This clonotype was observed many times. The genes are TRBV10-3 and TRBJ2-7, with 9 bases that match TRBD2. CDR1 ENHRY and CDR2 SYGVKD come from the germline V gene. V trimming: 10 bases; J trimming: 3 bases; junction bases outside the gene matches: 19. This CDR3 has 17 amino acids. The CDR3 sequence is CATSLRVTGTSFYEQYF. CDR3 coding DNA: TGTGCCACCAGCCTACGGGTTACCGGGACTAGCTTCTACGAGCAGTACTTC.

This clonotype was detected many times. This chain connects TRBV20-1 to TRBJ2-7, with a weak D call TRBD2 (5 bases). V was shortened by 8 bases and J by 3 bases, with 14 bases between the two germline ends. The germline V gene has CDR1 DFQATT and CDR2 SNEGSKA (reference sequence). The CDR3 sequence is 12 residues long. The CDR3 DNA is TGCAGTACCGCCGTTCGGGGCTACGAGCAGTACTTC. It translates to CSTAVRGYEQYF.

This clonotype was counted many times. The chain couples TRBV7-6 to TRBJ1-1, with D maybe TRBD1 (6 bases). The V gene's germline CDR1 is SGHVS and CDR2 FNYEAQ. V was clipped by 5 bases and J by 3 bases, with 13 bases between them. The CDR3 length is 14 residues. CDR3 bases: TGTGCCAGCAGCCGGGACATTAGCTACACTGAAGCTTTCTTT. Translated, it gives CASSRDISYTEAFF.

This clonotype was seen a handful of times. The V gene is TRBV5-4, the J gene TRBJ2-2; 11 bases match TRBD2. The CDR3 covers 17 residues. V gave up 0 bases and J gave up 6 bases; unmatched junction bases: 7. Per germline, CDR1 SGHNT and CDR2 YYREEE (reference sequence). CDR3 nucleotide sequence: TGTGCCAGCAGCTTGGTCGGACTAGCGGGTAACGCCGGGGAGCTGTTTTTT. It yields the protein CASSLVGLAGNAGELFF.

V and J are TRBV7-2 and TRBJ2-1; possible D gene TRBD2, 5 bases. V lost 4 bases to trimming and J lost 7 bases, with 20 bases between them. Looked up from germline, CDR1 is SGHTA and CDR2 is FQGNSA. This CDR3 is built from 16 residues. The CDR3 DNA is TGTGCCAGCAGCTCCGTACTAGTAGGTCCTAATAATGAGCAGTTCTTC. Its translation is CASSSVLVGPNNEQFF.

This clonotype has just one count. Being one base from a much bigger clone, this may be a read error. The chain employs TRBV20-1 and TRBJ2-7; 13 nucleotides line up with TRBD2. This CDR3 is 15 amino acids long. CDR1 is DFQATT, CDR2 SNEGSKA, per germline (reference sequence). V shed 3 bases, J shed 4 bases, and the junction held 6 bases outside the gene matches. The CDR3, as DNA: TGCAGTGCTAGGAAAGGGACTAGCGGGACTTACGAGCAGTACTTC. Translated, it gives CSARKGTSGTYEQYF.

V is TRBV25-1 and J is TRBJ2-3; 9 nucleotides agree with TRBD1. Germline assignment: CDR1 MGHDK and CDR2 SYGVNS. J gave up 7 bases and V 6 bases, and 11 bases lay outside the gene matches. CDR3 length equals 15 residues. The CDR3 DNA sequence: TGTGCCAGCAGCCCGGGGACAGGGATGGGGCATACGCAGTATTTT. It translates to CASSPGTGMGHTQYF.

The chain is built from TRBV7-2 and TRBJ2-3, with 13 bases fitting TRBD2. The germline gives CDR1 SGHTA, CDR2 FQGNSA. The V gene end was trimmed by 8 bases and the J gene end by 8 bases; junction bases not matched to a gene: 19. The CDR3 length is 18 residues. The CDR3 DNA reads TGTGCCAGCGGAACTAGCGGGGGGGCCACTGGACCTCACAGTACGCAGTATTTT. Its translation: CASGTSGGATGPHSTQYF.

In its sample, this clonotype was seen many times. The rearrangement links TRBV11-3 to TRBJ2-2, with D perhaps TRBD1 (6 bases). This CDR3 has 13 residues. The V end was cut by 5 bases, the J end by 6 bases, with 10 bases between. Germline-derived CDR1 and CDR2 are SGHNT and YENEEA. The CDR3 DNA follows: TGTGCCAGCAGCGCGCCAGGGGCCGGGGAGCTGTTTTTT. Encoded protein: CASSAPGAGELFF.

This clonotype was seen many times. This chain connects TRBV5-1 to TRBJ1-1; D possibly corresponds to TRBD1 (6 bases). Trimming shortened V by 2 bases and J by 5 bases, and 13 bases separated the two germline ends. CDR3 length: 14 amino acids. CDR1 and CDR2 from the germline V gene are SGHRS and YFSETQ. The CDR3 DNA sequence: TGCGCCAGCAGCTTTGACAGGATGAGTACTGAAGCTTTCTTT. Protein: CASSFDRMSTEAFF. The full variable domain, in which reference TRBV5-1 and TRBJ1-1 provide the parts outside the CDR3, is KAGVTQTPRYLIKTRGQQVTLSCSPISGHRSVSWYQQTPGQGLQFLFEYFSETQRNKGNFPGRFSGRQFSNSRSEMNVSTLELGDSALYLCASSFDRMSTEAFFGQGTRLTVV.

This clonotype has only a few counts. J is TRBJ2-7 and V is TRBV20-1, with 10 nucleotides matching TRBD2. The CDR3 extends over 15 amino acids. Trimming cost V 0 bases and J 3 bases; bases outside gene matches: 5. Germline-derived CDR1 and CDR2 are DFQATT and SNEGSKA (reference sequence). The chain's CDR3 is CSAREVAGGRYEQYF. The CDR3 DNA sequence: TGCAGTGCTAGAGAAGTAGCGGGGGGCCGCTACGAGCAGTACTTC.

This clonotype was picked up many times. CDR3 loop: CAISESLTTNEKLFF. CDR3 coding DNA: TGTGCCATCAGTGAGTCGTTGACAACTAATGAAAAACTGTTTTTT. The rearrangement joins TRBV10-3 to TRBJ1-4, with D uncertain. CDR1 is ENHRY and CDR2 is SYGVKD in the germline V gene. Trimming removed 0 bases at V and 0 bases at J, with 5 bases between. CDR3 length: 15 residues.

The V and J genes are TRBV11-2 and TRBJ2-2; 7 nucleotides match TRBD1. V lost 5 bases to trimming and J lost 5 bases; unmatched junction nucleotides: 5. This CDR3 spans 14 amino acids. Germline assignment: CDR1 SGHAT and CDR2 FQNNGV. CDR3 sequence (DNA): TGTGCCAGCAGCCCAAAGACAGGGACCGGGGAGCTGTTTTTT. Translation: CASSPKTGTGELFF.